The 25 T cell receptor beta chains given below trace back to one sample, sequenced in a study of identical twins. One entry per CDR3 protein results from TCRdb running MiXCR on the 5' RACE reads. Of approximately 700,000 distinct CDR3 sequences listed, approximately 6.1% were seen once; the top ten hold 1.5% to 2%. Sequencing was done on a sample of naive T cells sorted from blood. The receptors come from a man aged 18 to 29 in good health.

This clonotype was recorded many times. The chain couples TRBV28 to TRBJ1-2, with D hard to call. Germline loops: CDR1 MDHEN, CDR2 SYDVKM. V gave up 3 bases and J gave up 6 bases, with 14 bases separating them. This CDR3 has 14 residues. CDR3 amino acids: CASSFLTNTNGYTF. The DNA of the CDR3 is TGTGCCAGCAGTTTTTTAACCAATACCAATGGCTACACCTTC.

In this sample, this clonotype turned up many times. The J gene is TRBJ2-7, the V gene TRBV29-1; 8 bases align to TRBD1. V was pared by 5 bases and J by 1 base, with 4 bases of the junction left unmatched. The CDR3 spans 13 residues. Germline loops: CDR1 SQVTM, CDR2 ANQGSEA. CDR3 sequence reads: CSVQQGESYEQYF. CDR3 DNA sequence: TGCAGCGTTCAACAGGGGGAATCCTACGAGCAGTACTTC.

V gene TRBV11-2 combines with J gene TRBJ1-2; TRBD1 matches at 7 bases. This CDR3 region has 14 residues. In germline, CDR1 is SGHAT, CDR2 FQNNGV. Germline trimming cut 6 bases from V and 6 bases from J; bases unmatched to any gene: 10. For the CDR3, the DNA is TGTGCCAGCAGTCAAACCCCTCAGGGGGATGGCTACACCTTC. Translating gives CASSQTPQGDGYTF.

There are many counts of this clonotype. This sequence joins TRBV12-3 or TRBV12-4 and TRBJ2-7; D unclear. The CDR3 loop spans 12 amino acids. Trimming stripped 2 bases from V and 7 bases from J, with 9 bases between. CDR3 sequence (DNA): TGTGCCAGCAGTTTACCCGGGTTAGAGCAGTACTTC. Translating it yields CASSLPGLEQYF.

This sequence joins TRBV29-1 and TRBJ2-1; TRBD2 agrees at 8 bases. V trimming: 8 bases; J trimming: 0 bases; junction bases outside the gene matches: 12. CDR1 is SQVTM and CDR2 is ANQGSEA in the germline V gene. This CDR3 comprises 16 residues. In nucleotides, the CDR3 is TGCAGCCCCCTGGGCGGCGGGAGGTCCTCCTACAATGAGCAGTTCTTC. Translating gives CSPLGGGRSSYNEQFF.

DNA of the CDR3: TGCAGCGTTGAAGGGCTGGGCGGACAAGAGACCCAGTACTTC. Protein sequence: CSVEGLGGQETQYF. The chain carries TRBV29-1 and TRBJ2-5; D is ambiguous. The germline CDR1 and CDR2 sequences are SQVTM and ANQGSEA. Deletions cut 1 base from V and 2 bases from J, with 11 bases between. CDR3 length: 14 amino acids.

In this sample, this clonotype turned up many times. The rearrangement links TRBV27 to TRBJ2-1; unclear D gene. The germline V gene encodes CDR1 MNHEY and CDR2 SMNVEV (reference sequence). Trimming cost V 4 bases and J 3 bases, with 4 bases left between them. The CDR3 extends over 12 amino acids. CDR3 sequence (DNA): TGTGCCAGCAGTTCATTCTACAATGAGCAGTTCTTC. This sequence encodes CASSSFYNEQFF.

As concerns this clonotype: The junction shows a germline mismatch at one end, possibly a read error. The chain couples TRBV28 to TRBJ2-7; D is unresolved. Germline assignment: CDR1 MDHEN and CDR2 SYDVKM. There are 13 residues in the CDR3. The CDR3 loop reads CTSRPPPQYEQYF. The CDR3 nucleotides are TGTACCAGCAGGCCCCCCCCACAATACGAGCAGTACTTC.

The chain joins TRBV20-1 to TRBJ1-1; 9 nucleotides match TRBD1. The CDR3 sequence is 14 residues long. The V gene's germline CDR1 is DFQATT and CDR2 SNEGSKA (reference sequence). CDR3 protein: CAVRDRAWNTEAFF. DNA of the CDR3: TGCGCGGTCCGGGACAGGGCGTGGAACACTGAAGCTTTCTTT.

There are many counts of this clonotype. This chain uses TRBV12-3 or TRBV12-4 with TRBJ2-1; TRBD2 agrees at 11 bases. Trimming at V came to 2 bases and at J to 10 bases, leaving 10 bases not matched to a gene. The CDR3 has 16 amino acids. The CDR3 nucleotides read TGTGCCAGCAGTTTACTAGCGGGAGGTTCTACAAAGGAGCAGTTCTTC. This gives the protein CASSLLAGGSTKEQFF.

This clonotype has more than one count but fewer than ten. The chain carries TRBV7-8 and TRBJ2-3; D perhaps matches TRBD2 (6 bases). V lost 1 base, J lost 4 bases, and 9 bases lay in between. This CDR3 is 14 amino acids long. The germline CDR1 and CDR2 sequences are SGHVS and FQNEAQ. The CDR3 region has the DNA TGTGCCAGCAGCTTAGGCAGCGGGCCAGATACGCAGTATTTT. This gives the protein CASSLGSGPDTQYF.

This clonotype was picked up many times. The rearrangement links TRBV7-9 to TRBJ2-1; 9 nucleotides line up with TRBD2. Germline lookup yields CDR1 SEHNR and CDR2 FQNEAQ (reference sequence). This CDR3 is built from 15 residues. J was trimmed by 8 bases and V by 0 bases; bases with no gene match: 5. CDR3 residues: CASSLASGSVYEQFF. The CDR3, as DNA: TGTGCCAGCAGCTTAGCTAGCGGGAGTGTCTATGAGCAGTTCTTC.

This clonotype was seen ten or more times. This chain connects TRBV20-1 to TRBJ2-1; 12 nucleotides match TRBD2. V dropped 4 bases and J dropped 6; count of bases not matched to a gene: 10. The CDR3 spans 16 residues. The germline gives CDR1 DFQATT, CDR2 SNEGSKA (reference sequence). The CDR3 spells CSATPSGRAGINEQFF. CDR3 nucleotides: TGCAGTGCTACACCTAGCGGGAGGGCCGGAATCAATGAGCAGTTCTTC.

This clonotype was seen a handful of times. V is TRBV7-2 and J is TRBJ2-5; maybe TRBD2 (6 bases). This CDR3 region has 14 residues. Germline V gives CDR1 SGHTA, CDR2 FQGNSA. Trimming stripped 5 bases from V and 2 bases from J, with 12 bases between. The CDR3 DNA reads TGTGCCAGCAGCAAGGACTATTATCAAGAGACCCAGTACTTC. Amino acids: CASSKDYYQETQYF.

This clonotype showed up many times. As DNA, the CDR3 is TGTGCCAGCAGAACCGGGACTTCTCACTACGAGCAGTACTTC. This translates into CASRTGTSHYEQYF. The rearrangement joins TRBV28 to TRBJ2-7, with a weak D call TRBD2 (6 bases). Germline loops: CDR1 MDHEN, CDR2 SYDVKM. V lost 6 bases and J 3 bases, leaving 15 bases between the germline ends. The length of the CDR3 is 14 residues.

This clonotype was found many times. V is TRBV21-1 and J is TRBJ2-5; the table's D call, TRBD1, was not checked against the DNA. TRBV21-1 is a recognized pseudogene. CDR3 size: 17 residues. The CDR3 here is CASSKAQYDRGGETQYF. CDR3 nucleotide sequence: TGTGCCAGCAGCAAAGCCCAATACGACAGGGGAGGCGAGACCCAGTACTTC.

This clonotype was recorded at least ten times. The chain combines TRBV12-3 or TRBV12-4 with TRBJ2-5, with 7 bases identical to TRBD1. There are 15 residues in the CDR3. V shed 2 bases and J 5 bases; nucleotides not matched to a gene: 8. CDR3 region: CASSLNEIRGETQYF. CDR3 coding DNA: TGTGCCAGCAGTTTAAACGAAATCAGGGGGGAGACCCAGTACTTC.

This clonotype was seen ten or more times. The rearrangement joins TRBV20-1 to TRBJ2-1, with 11 bases matching TRBD2. Per the germline V gene, CDR1 is DFQATT and CDR2 is SNEGSKA (reference sequence). V lost 3 bases and J lost 4; bases outside the gene matches: 8. The CDR3 has 16 residues. The CDR3 bases are TGCAGTGCTAGGGGTAGCGGGAGGGGGCCTTACAATGAGCAGTTCTTC. Amino acids: CSARGSGRGPYNEQFF.

This clonotype was seen ten or more times. This rearrangement joins TRBV12-3 or TRBV12-4 to TRBJ2-7, with 7 nucleotides matching TRBD2. Losses at the gene ends were 8 bases for V and 6 bases for J; bases not matched to a gene: 16. There are 15 residues in the CDR3. The CDR3 nucleotides read TGTGCCAGCGGCCCTATGGGGGGGATCCCGACCGAGCAGTACTTC. It codes for CASGPMGGIPTEQYF.

This clonotype has only a few counts. The rearrangement links TRBV5-1 to TRBJ2-3; 10 positions match TRBD2. The CDR3 is 15 residues long. Germline V gene sequence: CDR1 SGHRS, CDR2 YFSETQ. The V gene end was trimmed by 0 bases and the J gene end by 4 bases; junction bases not matched to a gene: 2. The CDR3 protein is CASSLGGLASDTQYF. The CDR3 DNA reads TGCGCCAGCAGCTTGGGGGGACTAGCGTCAGATACGCAGTATTTT.

The table lists this clonotype with a few counts. The rearrangement links TRBV28 to TRBJ2-2, with 7 bases aligning to TRBD1. Germline trimming cut 4 bases from V and 6 bases from J; bases unmatched to any gene: 5. This CDR3 contains 14 residues. In germline, CDR1 is MDHEN, CDR2 SYDVKM. The CDR3 sequence: CASSSLTGSGELFF. Written as DNA, the CDR3 is TGTGCCAGCAGTTCTTTGACAGGGTCCGGGGAGCTGTTTTTT.

This clonotype was picked up many times. The genes are TRBV4-1 and TRBJ1-5, with D perhaps matching TRBD1 (5 bases). Trimming pared 0 bases from V and 6 bases from J, leaving 15 bases between. Germline V lookup: CDR1 MGHRA, CDR2 YSYEKL. This CDR3 region has 16 residues. CDR3 nucleotide sequence: TGCGCCAGCAGCCAAGATACCGCAGGGTGGGGTCAGCCCCAGCATTTT. Amino acids: CASSQDTAGWGQPQHF.

The V and J genes are TRBV20-1 and TRBJ2-5, with D perhaps TRBD1 (6 bases). Germline CDR1 is DFQATT and CDR2 is SNEGSKA (reference sequence). The CDR3 sequence is 15 residues long. The germline V and J ends were trimmed by 5 bases and 5 bases, with 21 bases remaining between them. The chain's CDR3 is CSAPPPGHSRETQYF. As DNA, the CDR3 is TGCAGTGCTCCTCCTCCGGGACACTCAAGGGAGACCCAGTACTTC.

Many counts were recorded for this clonotype. The V gene is TRBV4-1, the J gene TRBJ1-4; 7 nucleotides line up with TRBD1. The CDR3 extends over 13 amino acids. J lost 8 bases, V lost 10 bases, and 10 bases had no gene match. Per the germline V gene, CDR1 is MGHRA and CDR2 is YSYEKL. The CDR3 region is CATQDRVGEKLFF. DNA for the CDR3: TGCGCCACCCAAGACAGGGTGGGAGAAAAACTGTTTTTT.

The chain employs TRBV3-1 and TRBJ1-1; D is undetermined. Looked up from germline, CDR1 is LGHDT and CDR2 is YNNKEL (reference sequence). The length of the CDR3 is 14 residues. Deletions cut 8 bases from V and 0 bases from J, with 13 bases between. The DNA of the CDR3 is TGTGCCAGCCGACCGGGGTACCTGAACACTGAAGCTTTCTTT. This codes for CASRPGYLNTEAFF.